Presented here are 10 T cell receptor beta chains from one specimen sequenced in a study of T cell responses to AZD1222 COVID-19 vaccine. The data were produced by immunoSEQ multiplex PCR, yet TCRdb's version contains in-frame clones alone and is incomplete. The sample records about 100,000 clones, about 90% being singletons. The specimen comprised peripheral blood, sampled on day 0 of AZD1222 vaccination. The receptors come from an adult in good health.

The rearrangement joins TRBV5-1 to TRBJ1-1; 8 bases line up with TRBD1. Germline V CDR1 and CDR2: SGHRS, YFSETQ. This CDR3 comprises 16 residues. Trimming removed 4 bases from V and 4 bases from J; junction bases left unmatched: 12. The CDR3 DNA follows: TGCGCCAGCAGCGACGACCCCGGGACAGGAACCACTGAAGCTTTCTTT. Translated: CASSDDPGTGTTEAFF.

J is TRBJ1-1 and V is TRBV7-3; TRBD1 aligns across 7 bases. The CDR3 sequence is 13 residues long. The J segment lost 5 bases and the V segment lost 5 bases, leaving 5 bases of the junction unmatched. Germline-derived CDR1 and CDR2 are SGHTA and FQGTGA. Written as DNA, the CDR3 is TGTGCCAGCAGCCAGTACAGGGGAACTGAAGCTTTCTTT. This sequence encodes CASSQYRGTEAFF. Variable domain in full (rest from reference TRBV7-3 and TRBJ1-1): GAGVSQTPSNKVTEKGKYVELRCDPISGHTALYWYRQSLGQGPEFLIYFQGTGAADDSGLPNDRFFAVRPEGSVSTLKIQRTERGDSAVYLCASSQYRGTEAFFGQGTRLTVV.

The rearrangement links TRBV5-4 to TRBJ2-1, with TRBD2 matching over 10 bases. Germline CDR1 reads SGHNT; CDR2 reads YYREEE (reference sequence). The CDR3 covers 16 residues. The V and J ends lost 3 bases and 4 bases, in that order; junction bases with no gene match: 7. CDR3 sequence reads: CASSSPPSGSYNEQFF. The CDR3 DNA follows: TGTGCCAGCAGCTCCCCCCCTAGCGGGAGTTACAATGAGCAGTTCTTC. The full variable domain, with the rest looked up from reference TRBV5-4 and TRBJ2-1, is ETGVTQSPTHLIKTRGQQVTLRCSSQSGHNTVSWYQQALGQGPQFIFQYYREEENGRGNFPPRFSGLQFPNYSSELNVNALELDDSALYLCASSSPPSGSYNEQFFGPGTRLTVL.

The chain recombines TRBV28 with TRBJ1-2; D might be TRBD1 (5 bases). Germline V CDR1 and CDR2: MDHEN, SYDVKM. The V end lost 3 bases, the J end lost 3 bases, and 17 bases lay between the germline ends. The CDR3 is 16 residues long. DNA for the CDR3: TGTGCCAGCAGTTTCGCGGTCGGGGGGTCTTACTATGGCTACACCTTC. Encoded protein: CASSFAVGGSYYGYTF.

The chain has TRBV28 and TRBJ1-2; the D gene is possibly TRBD1 (5 bases). This CDR3 region has 15 residues. Germline V CDR1 and CDR2: MDHEN, SYDVKM. The V gene lost 3 bases and the J gene lost 8 bases, with 19 bases spanning the gap. The CDR3 coding sequence is TGTGCCAGCAGTTTGCCGAGGGCAGGGAGGGACGGCTACACCTTC. This sequence encodes CASSLPRAGRDGYTF.

The chain links TRBV7-3 to TRBJ1-5; 10 bases align to TRBD1. The V gene's germline CDR1 is SGHTA and CDR2 FQGTGA. The V and J ends lost 3 bases and 2 bases, in that order; junction bases with no gene match: 13. The CDR3 is 19 residues long. CDR3 sequence: CASSFLPGQGQLCNQPQHF. In DNA, the CDR3 is TGTGCCAGCAGCTTTCTCCCGGGACAGGGGCAATTGTGCAATCAGCCCCAGCATTTT.

The chain uses TRBV19 and TRBJ2-1; 12 bases match TRBD2. V dropped 2 bases and J dropped 5; count of bases not matched to a gene: 4. CDR3 size: 16 residues. In germline, CDR1 is LNHDA, CDR2 SQIVND (reference sequence). The DNA of the CDR3 is TGTGCCAGTAGTATACACACTAGCGGGGGGAACAATGAGCAGTTCTTC. It is translated as CASSIHTSGGNNEQFF.

The chain joins TRBV7-9 to TRBJ2-7; possibly TRBD1 for D (6 bases). V lost 2 bases and J 1 base, leaving 12 bases between the germline ends. Germline loops: CDR1 SEHNR, CDR2 FQNEAQ (reference sequence). There are 15 residues in the CDR3. The CDR3 DNA is TGTGCCAGCAGCTTATCATGGGGGCAATCCTACGAGCAGTACTTC. Amino acid sequence: CASSLSWGQSYEQYF.

The sample holds a few counts of this clone. The chain joins TRBV3-1 (or the pseudogene TRBV3-2) to TRBJ2-7; 12 positions match TRBD2. Germline V gives CDR1 LGHDT, CDR2 YNNKEL (reference sequence). V shed 4 bases, J shed 6 bases, and the junction held 7 bases outside the gene matches. CDR3 size: 15 residues. CDR3 amino acids: CASSLRLAGEGEQYF. In DNA, the CDR3 is TGTGCCAGCAGCCTTAGACTAGCGGGAGAAGGCGAGCAGTACTTC.

This chain joins TRBV28 and TRBJ1-4; no clear D. Per germline, CDR1 MDHEN and CDR2 SYDVKM. Trimming stripped 9 bases from V and 4 bases from J, with 18 bases between. CDR3 length: 15 residues. CDR3: CASATISAGNEKLFF. CDR3 DNA sequence: TGTGCCAGTGCTACAATTTCGGCCGGTAATGAAAAACTGTTTTTT. Using reference TRBV28 and TRBJ1-4 for the parts outside the CDR3, the full variable domain is DVKVTQSSRYLVKRTGEKVFLECVQDMDHENMFWYRQDPGLGLRLIYFSYDVKMKEKGDIPEGYSVSREKKERFSLILESASTNQTSMYLCASATISAGNEKLFFGSGTQLSVL.